This passage covers 21 T cell receptor beta chains from one sample sequenced in a study of T cell responses to AZD1222 COVID-19 vaccine. Profiled with immunoSEQ multiplex PCR; TCRdb holds only in-frame clones, not every one. The sample includes 65,000 to 75,000 clones, 84% of them seen just once. The sample consisted of peripheral blood, taken on day 0 of AZD1222 vaccination. Source of these receptors: an adult in good health.

This rearrangement joins TRBV29-1 to TRBJ1-5; tentative D call: TRBD1 (6 bases). The CDR3 consists of 15 residues. Trimming removed 4 bases at V and 0 bases at J, with 13 bases between. CDR1 is SQVTM and CDR2 is ANQGSEA in the germline V gene. The CDR3 protein is CSVGTDRYSNQPQHF. CDR3 DNA sequence: TGCAGCGTTGGGACAGATAGATATAGCAATCAGCCCCAGCATTTT.

This clone was counted once. The chain is built from TRBV7-9 and TRBJ1-2; D is ambiguous. CDR1 and CDR2 (germline): SEHNR, FQNEAQ (reference sequence). Trimming stripped 1 base from V and 5 bases from J, with 5 bases between. The CDR3 spans 12 residues. The CDR3 spells CASSLDGYGYTF. Here the CDR3 DNA reads TGTGCCAGCAGCTTAGACGGTTATGGCTACACCTTC.

The table lists this clone with a count of one. The J gene is TRBJ2-3, the V gene TRBV7-2; no clear D gene. This CDR3 region has 13 residues. Germline V gives CDR1 SGHTA, CDR2 FQGNSA. V dropped 3 bases and J dropped 1 base, with 5 bases sitting between them. In nucleotides, the CDR3 is TGTGCCAGCAGCTTTAAGGGCACAGATACGCAGTATTTT. It encodes CASSFKGTDTQYF.

V and J are TRBV5-1 and TRBJ2-1; TRBD2 agrees at 9 bases. This CDR3 spans 16 amino acids. The V and J ends lost 0 bases and 4 bases, in that order; junction bases with no gene match: 5. Germline V gene sequence: CDR1 SGHRS, CDR2 YFSETQ. DNA of the CDR3: TGCGCCAGCAGCTTGGGGCTAGCGGGGTGGTACAATGAGCAGTTCTTC. Translation gives CASSLGLAGWYNEQFF.

The chain employs TRBV11-1 and TRBJ2-7; 10 bases are a match to TRBD2. The ends lost 4 bases at V and 3 bases at J; junction bases unmatched: 6. Germline CDR1 SGHAT, CDR2 FQDESV (reference sequence). CDR3 length equals 15 residues. Here the CDR3 reads CASSSRGTSDYEQYF. The CDR3 DNA follows: TGTGCCAGCAGCTCTAGGGGGACTAGCGACTACGAGCAGTACTTC.

This clone was seen a few times. The gene calls are TRBV7-2 and TRBJ2-5; D unclear. Per germline, CDR1 SGHTA and CDR2 FQGNSA. Between the trimmed V and J ends, which lost 5 bases and 5 bases, there was a span of 12 bases. The CDR3 runs to 13 residues. This CDR3 is CASSSRQGETQYF. CDR3 nucleotides: TGTGCCAGCAGCAGTCGTCAAGGGGAGACCCAGTACTTC.

V is TRBV5-6 and J is TRBJ1-1, with D hard to call. The V end lost 0 bases, the J end lost 7 bases, and 10 bases lay between the germline ends. Germline loops: CDR1 SGHDT, CDR2 YYEEEE. The CDR3 runs to 13 residues. The CDR3 DNA follows: TGTGCCAGCAGCTTGGGTCGGGCAGGTGAAGCTTTCTTT. This codes for CASSLGRAGEAFF. Filled out from reference TRBV5-6 and TRBJ1-1, the complete variable domain reads DAGVTQSPTHLIKTRGQQVTLRCSPKSGHDTVSWYQQALGQGPQFIFQYYEEEERQRGNFPDRFSGHQFPNYSSELNVNALLLGDSALYLCASSLGRAGEAFFGQGTRLTVV.

This chain uses TRBV19 with TRBJ1-2; perhaps TRBD1 as D (6 bases). The CDR3 spans 14 residues. V lost 3 bases to trimming and J lost 7 bases, with 15 bases between them. CDR1 is LNHDA and CDR2 is SQIVND in the germline V gene (reference sequence). The CDR3 protein is CASSIEQGVRGYTF. Here the CDR3 DNA reads TGTGCCAGTAGTATTGAACAGGGCGTCCGTGGCTACACCTTC.

This rearrangement joins TRBV5-1 to TRBJ1-1, with 7 bases lining up with TRBD1. Germline CDR1 is SGHRS and CDR2 is YFSETQ. This CDR3 spans 16 amino acids. The ends lost 3 bases at V and 0 bases at J; junction bases unmatched: 8. The CDR3 here is CASSSGGRAMNTEAFF. DNA for the CDR3: TGCGCCAGCAGCTCAGGGGGTCGGGCCATGAACACTGAAGCTTTCTTT.

The CDR3, as DNA: TGTGCCATCAGTGAGATGAGACAGGGAGGGTTGAACACTGAAGCTTTCTTT. Amino acid sequence: CAISEMRQGGLNTEAFF. This sequence joins TRBV10-3 and TRBJ1-1; TRBD1 matches at 7 bases. The V gene end was trimmed by 2 bases and the J gene end by 0 bases; junction bases not matched to a gene: 9. Looked up from germline, CDR1 is ENHRY and CDR2 is SYGVKD. CDR3 size: 17 residues.

The chain combines TRBV6-5 with TRBJ1-6; D unresolved. V was clipped by 2 bases and J by 9 bases, with 5 bases between them. This CDR3 region has 12 residues. The germline V gene encodes CDR1 MNHEY and CDR2 SVGAGI. The CDR3 region is CASSYGVSPLHF. CDR3 bases: TGTGCCAGCAGTTACGGGGTTTCACCCCTCCACTTT.

V and J are TRBV27 and TRBJ1-1; D call uncertain. Germline-derived CDR1 and CDR2 are MNHEY and SMNVEV (reference sequence). V gave up 2 bases and J gave up 0 bases, with 10 bases separating them. This CDR3 region has 15 residues. The CDR3 here is CASSLMSPVNTEAFF. CDR3 DNA sequence: TGTGCCAGCAGTTTAATGTCCCCTGTGAACACTGAAGCTTTCTTT.

The chain is built from TRBV7-7 and TRBJ2-1, with D possibly being TRBD2 (6 bases). Trimming removed 1 base from V and 3 bases from J, with 10 bases in between. The CDR3 length is 15 residues. Germline V CDR1 and CDR2: SSHAT, FNYEAQ (reference sequence). In DNA, the CDR3 is TGTGCCAGCAGCTTAGGGGACTCAGTCTACAATGAGCAGTTCTTC. Protein sequence: CASSLGDSVYNEQFF.

This chain uses TRBV12-3 or TRBV12-4 with TRBJ1-1; perhaps TRBD1 as D (5 bases). The CDR3 length is 13 residues. The V and J ends lost 7 bases and 4 bases respectively, with 13 bases between them. This chain's CDR3 is CASTQQEGTEAFF. The CDR3 DNA reads TGTGCCAGCACCCAACAGGAGGGCACTGAAGCTTTCTTT.

The chain combines TRBV4-3 with TRBJ2-2; 7 nucleotides match TRBD1. There are 14 residues in the CDR3. The trim removed 4 bases at V and 3 bases at J, leaving 2 bases unmatched. Germline values: CDR1 LGHNA, CDR2 YSLEER. CDR3 coding DNA: TGCGCCAGCAGCCCGGGACAGTACACCGGGGAGCTGTTTTTT. Protein product: CASSPGQYTGELFF.

The V and J genes are TRBV28 and TRBJ1-6; 9 bases are a match to TRBD1. CDR1 is MDHEN, CDR2 SYDVKM, per germline. V shed 7 bases and J 8 bases; nucleotides not matched to a gene: 9. The length of the CDR3 is 15 residues. The CDR3 sequence: CASTNSGTGYSPLHF. The CDR3 DNA follows: TGTGCCAGCACCAATTCCGGGACAGGGTATTCACCCCTCCACTTT.

V gene TRBV5-1 combines with J gene TRBJ2-5; D call uncertain. The germline V and J ends were trimmed by 2 bases and 3 bases, with 8 bases remaining between them. The CDR3 sequence is 13 residues long. Germline V lookup: CDR1 SGHRS, CDR2 YFSETQ. CDR3 in DNA: TGCGCCAGCAGCTTCGACCACGAAGAGACCCAGTACTTC. It specifies CASSFDHEETQYF.

The rearrangement uses TRBV19 and TRBJ1-6, with no clear D. The CDR3 is made up of 15 amino acids. The germline V gene has CDR1 LNHDA and CDR2 SQIVND (reference sequence). Trimming shortened V by 3 bases and J by 10 bases, and 16 bases separated the two germline ends. The chain's CDR3 is CASSILTGFGSPLHF. DNA of the CDR3: TGTGCCAGTAGTATCCTGACCGGGTTTGGGTCACCCCTCCACTTT.

DNA for the CDR3: TGTGCCAGCAGTCGAGCCCACAGAGAACAAGAGACCCAGTACTTC. Encoded protein: CASSRAHREQETQYF. This chain uses TRBV28 with TRBJ2-5; D is unclear. CDR1 and CDR2 from the germline V gene are MDHEN and SYDVKM. The CDR3 extends over 15 amino acids. Trimming left V 5 bases short and J 2 bases short, with 15 bases between.

The V call is TRBV7-9, the J call TRBJ1-1; 8 bases agree with TRBD1. This CDR3 region has 14 residues. Germline V gives CDR1 SEHNR, CDR2 FQNEAQ (reference sequence). The V segment lost 5 bases and the J segment 8 bases; nucleotides outside the gene matches: 10. The CDR3, as DNA: TGTGCCAGCAGCAGAGACGGGACAGGTGGGGAAGCTTTCTTT. This codes for CASSRDGTGGEAFF. Full variable domain (outside the CDR3, taken from reference TRBV7-9 and TRBJ1-1): DTGVSQNPRHKITKRGQNVTFRCDPISEHNRLYWYRQTLGQGPEFLTYFQNEAQLEKSRLLSDRFSAERPKGSFSTLEIQRTEQGDSAMYLCASSRDGTGGEAFFGQGTRLTVV.

The chain links TRBV5-4 to TRBJ2-5; D not certain. The germline V gene has CDR1 SGHNT and CDR2 YYREEE (reference sequence). V lost 0 bases to trimming and J lost 5 bases, with 8 bases between them. This CDR3 contains 13 residues. CDR3 bases: TGTGCCAGCAGCTTGGTTCCGTTGGAGACCCAGTACTTC. Protein product: CASSLVPLETQYF. Full variable domain (remainder filled in from reference TRBV5-4 and TRBJ2-5): ETGVTQSPTHLIKTRGQQVTLRCSSQSGHNTVSWYQQALGQGPQFIFQYYREEENGRGNFPPRFSGLQFPNYSSELNVNALELDDSALYLCASSLVPLETQYFGPGTRLLVL.